This T cell receptor beta chain emerged from a study of blood T cell repertoires in COVID-19. With 6 bases removed from V and 2 bases from J, the gap between germline ends came to 8 bases. The CDR3 has 13 residues. Profiled with immunoSEQ multiplex PCR; TCRdb holds only in-frame clones, not every one. The sample consists of hundreds of thousands of clones, 75% to 90% of them appearing once. The sequence was obtained from a woman aged 55-69 years with active or convalescent COVID-19. The chain has TRBV12-3 or TRBV12-4 and TRBJ2-4, with D hard to call. The sequencing input was peripheral blood. In DNA form, the CDR3 reads TGTGCCAGCAGCAACACGCCCAAAAACATTCAGTACTTC. Its translation is CASSNTPKNIQYF.